The entry below describes one T cell receptor beta chain. The RNA input was about 0.5 to 1 ug, and it was reverse transcribed with random hexamers. The immunoSEQ assay covered 54 Vbeta and 13 Jbeta segments for CDR3. TCRdb used MiXCR to reprocess the immunoSEQ multiplex PCR reads, holding one entry per CDR3 protein. Here the sample spans more than 100,000 distinct CDR3 sequences, over 75% being singletons. This record belongs to a study of CD8 T cells in Susac syndrome. There are 11 residues in the CDR3. V gene TRBV21-1 combines with J gene TRBJ1-1; the DNA was not used to check the table's D call, TRBD1. TRBV21-1 is a pseudogene. The sample comprised CD8+ T cells from PBMCs. This sequence originates from a human donor with multiple sclerosis. CDR3 coding DNA: TGTGCCCCACCCTGGGGGTCTGAAGCTTTCTTT. It specifies CAPPWGSEAFF.